These 30 T cell receptor beta chains share one sample of origin, sequenced in a study of blood T cell repertoires in COVID-19. TCRdb's table, derived via immunoSEQ multiplex PCR, lists solely in-frame clones and lacks some. The table includes roughly 270,000 clones, nearly 90% detected once. Source material: peripheral blood. These receptors were taken from a man younger than 30 with active or convalescent COVID-19.

The chain employs TRBV19 and TRBJ1-5; D uncertain. The CDR3 covers 14 residues. Trimming removed 7 bases at V and 4 bases at J, with 14 bases between. The germline V gene encodes CDR1 LNHDA and CDR2 SQIVND (reference sequence). CDR3 nucleotides: TGTGCCAGTATGACCTGGGCCTCAAATCAGCCCCAGCATTTT. This gives the protein CASMTWASNQPQHF.

V and J are TRBV7-8 and TRBJ2-7; 9 bases agree with TRBD2. J was trimmed by 2 bases and V by 5 bases; bases with no gene match: 7. This CDR3 has 15 residues. Per the germline V gene, CDR1 is SGHVS and CDR2 is FQNEAQ. The CDR3 is CASSPSGGLTYEQYF. CDR3 bases: TGTGCCAGCAGCCCCAGCGGGGGGCTAACCTACGAGCAGTACTTC.

V and J are TRBV20-1 and TRBJ2-1, with D tentatively TRBD1 (5 bases). Germline CDR1 is DFQATT and CDR2 is SNEGSKA (reference sequence). The CDR3 has 11 residues. The V end was cut by 2 bases, the J end by 7 bases, with 6 bases between. CDR3 in amino acids: CSARPGNEQFF. The CDR3, as DNA: TGCAGTGCTAGACCAGGGAATGAGCAGTTCTTC.

CDR3 sequence: CATSRGDRSSDEQFF. Written as DNA, the CDR3 is TGTGCCACCAGCAGAGGGGACAGGTCGTCGGACGAGCAGTTCTTC. The chain combines TRBV15 with TRBJ2-1; 8 bases fit TRBD1. CDR1 is LNHNV and CDR2 is YYDKDF in the germline V gene (reference sequence). The CDR3 runs 15 residues. The trim removed 1 base at V and 10 bases at J, leaving 9 bases unmatched.

This rearrangement joins TRBV6-5 to TRBJ2-1, with a tentative D call TRBD1 (6 bases). The CDR3 totals 14 residues. Germline V gene sequence: CDR1 MNHEY, CDR2 SVGAGI. V gave up 4 bases and J gave up 6 bases, with 13 bases separating them. In nucleotides, the CDR3 is TGTGCCAGCAGTTCCCCGGACAGCGGCAATGAGCAGTTCTTC. This sequence encodes CASSSPDSGNEQFF.

This chain uses TRBV2 with TRBJ1-5, with 7 nucleotides matching TRBD1. The CDR3 runs 15 residues. Germline assignment: CDR1 SNHLY and CDR2 FYNNEI. Trimming took 8 bases from V and 3 from J; bases not matched to a gene: 10. CDR3 residues: CASGRGQGDNQPQHF. The CDR3 DNA sequence: TGTGCCAGCGGACGAGGGCAGGGGGACAATCAGCCCCAGCATTTT.

This chain joins TRBV19 and TRBJ1-2, with unresolved D. Trimming left V 3 bases short and J 8 bases short, with 10 bases between. This CDR3 is built from 12 residues. Germline V gene sequence: CDR1 LNHDA, CDR2 SQIVND (reference sequence). The CDR3 protein is CASSMAGAGYTF. Here the CDR3 DNA reads TGTGCCAGTAGTATGGCAGGTGCCGGCTACACCTTC.

This clone appeared a few times. The chain employs TRBV10-2 and TRBJ2-3; maybe TRBD1 (6 bases). V dropped 8 bases and J dropped 8 bases, with 17 bases sitting between them. Germline values: CDR1 WSHSY, CDR2 SAAADI. The length of the CDR3 is 13 residues. The DNA of the CDR3 is TGCGCCAGCCTGGGGGACATTCAGGGTACGCAGTATTTT. Amino acids: CASLGDIQGTQYF.

V is TRBV27 and J is TRBJ1-6; a weak D match, TRBD1 (6 bases). V was cut by 3 bases and J by 3 bases, with 12 bases left in between. Germline CDR1 reads MNHEY; CDR2 reads SMNVEV (reference sequence). The CDR3 is 16 residues long. Here the CDR3 reads CASSFSETGYNSPLHF. The CDR3 region has the DNA TGTGCCAGCAGTTTTTCCGAGACAGGCTATAATTCACCCCTCCACTTT.

Written as DNA, the CDR3 is TGTGCCAGCAGCCCTAACAGGGTTAGAAAGGAGACCCAGTACTTC. Encoded protein: CASSPNRVRKETQYF. This chain joins TRBV27 and TRBJ2-5, with a weak D call TRBD1 (6 bases). The CDR3 length is 15 residues. Trimming took 6 bases from V and 5 from J, leaving 19 bases between them. CDR1 and CDR2 (germline): MNHEY, SMNVEV (reference sequence).

The V and J genes are TRBV9 and TRBJ2-1; 10 bases match TRBD2. The V gene's germline CDR1 is SGDLS and CDR2 YYNGEE. The V and J ends lost 3 bases and 0 bases, in that order; junction bases with no gene match: 3. The CDR3 totals 16 residues. CDR3 in DNA: TGTGCCAGCAGCGGGATAGCGGGGGGCTCCTACAATGAGCAGTTCTTC. Residues: CASSGIAGGSYNEQFF.

The chain links TRBV19 to TRBJ2-1; 7 nucleotides line up with TRBD1. This CDR3 spans 15 amino acids. After removal of 7 bases from V and 8 bases from J, the junction contained 14 bases not matched to a gene. Germline-derived CDR1 and CDR2 are LNHDA and SQIVND (reference sequence). CDR3 loop: CASNPRGRGSDEQFF. CDR3 in DNA: TGTGCCAGTAACCCCCGGGGCAGGGGGTCCGATGAGCAGTTCTTC.

A few counts support this clone. The CDR3 DNA sequence: TGTGCCAGTGGGGACAGATGGAGAGGCGGGGAGCTGTTTTTT. Its translation is CASGDRWRGGELFF. The chain recombines TRBV19 with TRBJ2-2; 7 bases are a match to TRBD1. The germline V gene has CDR1 LNHDA and CDR2 SQIVND (reference sequence). CDR3 length equals 14 residues. Trimming cost V 8 bases and J 7 bases; bases outside gene matches: 10.

This chain links TRBV7-8 with TRBJ2-1; TRBD1 matches at 11 bases. The CDR3 contains 15 residues. The J segment lost 3 bases and the V segment lost 3 bases, leaving 1 base of the junction unmatched. The germline gives CDR1 SGHVS, CDR2 FQNEAQ. The CDR3 protein is CASSFGTGGYNEQFF. The CDR3 DNA reads TGTGCCAGCAGCTTCGGGACAGGGGGCTACAATGAGCAGTTCTTC.

The chain is built from TRBV27 and TRBJ1-1; D unresolved. Trimming took off 5 bases at V and 3 bases at J, with 10 bases between the two ends. This CDR3 region has 13 residues. Germline V gene data show CDR1 as MNHEY and CDR2 as SMNVEV (reference sequence). CDR3 coding DNA: TGTGCCAGCAGTGAAAACTATTACACTGAAGCTTTCTTT. Encoded protein: CASSENYYTEAFF.

The genes are TRBV7-2 and TRBJ1-3; 7 bases map to TRBD1. The CDR3 totals 15 residues. The ends lost 0 bases at V and 6 bases at J; junction bases unmatched: 5. CDR1 SGHTA and CDR2 FQGNSA come from the germline V gene. The CDR3 DNA reads as TGTGCCAGCAGCTTAGCCGGGACAGCCATAAACACCATATATTTT. This translates into CASSLAGTAINTIYF.

V usage is TRBV14 and J usage is TRBJ2-2; unclear D gene. Trimming cost V 3 bases and J 4 bases, with 12 bases left between them. The CDR3 covers 15 residues. Germline V gene sequence: CDR1 SGHDN, CDR2 FVKESK. The CDR3 nucleotides read TGTGCCAGCAGCCAGAGTCGTACGGGCACCGGGGAGCTGTTTTTT. This gives the protein CASSQSRTGTGELFF.

The rearrangement links TRBV6-2 or TRBV6-3 to TRBJ2-3; TRBD2 matches at 8 bases. After removal of 0 bases from V and 1 base from J, the junction contained 3 bases not matched to a gene. This CDR3 is built from 16 residues. CDR1 MNHEY and CDR2 SVGEGT come from the germline V gene. The CDR3 sequence: CASSYSAGEGTDTQYF. CDR3 DNA sequence: TGTGCCAGCAGTTACTCAGCGGGGGAAGGCACAGATACGCAGTATTTT.

This rearrangement joins TRBV11-1 to TRBJ2-1; 13 nucleotides line up with TRBD2. Germline assignment: CDR1 SGHAT and CDR2 FQDESV (reference sequence). J lost 10 bases, V lost 7 bases, and 13 bases had no gene match. The length of the CDR3 is 16 residues. CDR3 in DNA: TGTGCCAGCACCTCGTCACTAGCGGGGGGGCCTGGGGAGCAGTTCTTC. Translation gives CASTSSLAGGPGEQFF.

The genes are TRBV19 and TRBJ2-7; D is perhaps TRBD1 (6 bases). Trimming took 2 bases from V and 0 from J, leaving 14 bases between them. Germline CDR1 is LNHDA and CDR2 is SQIVND (reference sequence). The CDR3 is 16 residues long. CDR3 sequence: CASSIIGQDSSYEQYF. CDR3 DNA: TGTGCCAGTAGTATAATCGGGCAGGACAGCTCCTACGAGCAGTACTTC.

The V gene is TRBV11-2, the J gene TRBJ2-1, with D hard to call. The CDR3 is made up of 15 amino acids. With 2 bases removed from V and 2 bases from J, the gap between germline ends came to 10 bases. Germline lookup yields CDR1 SGHAT and CDR2 FQNNGV. The CDR3 DNA sequence: TGTGCCAGCAGCTTAATAGGAGCCCCCTACAATGAGCAGTTCTTC. This codes for CASSLIGAPYNEQFF.

CDR3 in amino acids: CASSLEGSGGLEQYF. The CDR3 DNA is TGTGCCAGCAGCTTAGAAGGAAGCGGGGGATTAGAGCAGTACTTC. The chain couples TRBV7-6 to TRBJ2-7; the match to TRBD2 covers 8 bases. Trimming took 1 base from V and 7 from J; bases not matched to a gene: 9. Germline V CDR1 and CDR2: SGHVS, FNYEAQ. This CDR3 has 15 amino acids.

The CDR3 region has the DNA TGTGCCAGCAGTTTATCTGCTGCGGGGGGGCATAGGGATACGCAGTATTTT. It specifies CASSLSAAGGHRDTQYF. The chain is built from TRBV27 and TRBJ2-3, with TRBD2 identical over 9 bases. V was clipped by 0 bases and J by 6 bases; unmatched bases: 10. CDR1 is MNHEY, CDR2 SMNVEV, per germline (reference sequence). This CDR3 has 17 residues.

This chain joins TRBV15 and TRBJ1-6, with D hard to call. CDR1 is LNHNV, CDR2 YYDKDF, per germline (reference sequence). Trimming removed 0 bases from V and 3 bases from J, with 9 bases in between. CDR3 length: 16 residues. In nucleotides, the CDR3 is TGTGCCACCAGCAGAGATTACCAGGTCTATAATTCACCCCTCCACTTT. Residues: CATSRDYQVYNSPLHF.

The chain carries TRBV27 and TRBJ1-2; 9 nucleotides align to TRBD1. With 5 bases clipped from V and 6 bases from J, the junction kept 10 bases outside the gene matches. The CDR3 consists of 15 residues. Per germline, CDR1 MNHEY and CDR2 SMNVEV (reference sequence). The CDR3: CASSPSGTGFDGYTF. The CDR3 nucleotides are TGTGCCAGCAGTCCCTCCGGGACAGGGTTTGATGGCTACACCTTC.

This chain joins TRBV29-1 and TRBJ2-1; 7 bases line up with TRBD1. The CDR3 sequence is 14 residues long. J was trimmed by 3 bases and V by 6 bases; bases with no gene match: 8. Germline lookup yields CDR1 SQVTM and CDR2 ANQGSEA. CDR3 coding DNA: TGCAGCGTCATAACAGGGGCTTACTACAATGAGCAGTTCTTC. Translation gives CSVITGAYYNEQFF.

This chain joins TRBV11-2 and TRBJ2-1; the match to TRBD2 covers 14 bases. The V and J ends lost 8 bases and 4 bases, in that order; junction bases with no gene match: 7. CDR1 is SGHAT, CDR2 FQNNGV, per germline. The CDR3 is 16 residues long. CDR3 protein: CASAGTSGGPYNEQFF. DNA of the CDR3: TGTGCCAGCGCAGGGACTAGCGGGGGACCGTACAATGAGCAGTTCTTC.

This clone occurred a few times. The chain links TRBV5-1 to TRBJ1-6; 7 positions agree with TRBD1. V shed 4 bases, J shed 11 bases, and the junction held 6 bases outside the gene matches. The CDR3 is made up of 13 amino acids. Germline loops: CDR1 SGHRS, CDR2 YFSETQ. The CDR3 bases are TGCGCCAGCAGCCCCTCGGACAGGACACCCCTCCACTTT. Protein sequence: CASSPSDRTPLHF.

This sequence joins TRBV7-9 and TRBJ2-3, with 9 bases matching TRBD1. The germline V gene has CDR1 SEHNR and CDR2 FQNEAQ (reference sequence). V shed 5 bases and J 5 bases; nucleotides not matched to a gene: 2. The CDR3 is 13 residues long. CDR3 region: CASSRQGGDTQYF. The CDR3 region has the DNA TGTGCCAGCAGCCGACAGGGGGGAGATACGCAGTATTTT.

The chain employs TRBV9 and TRBJ2-2; TRBD2 agrees at 11 bases. There are 16 residues in the CDR3. Trimming cost V 0 bases and J 4 bases; bases outside gene matches: 2. Germline-derived CDR1 and CDR2 are SGDLS and YYNGEE. The CDR3 reads CASSVGLAGSTGELFF. For the CDR3, the DNA is TGTGCCAGCAGCGTAGGACTAGCGGGGAGCACCGGGGAGCTGTTTTTT.